The rows below give T cell receptor beta chains drawn from one sample of a study of blood T cell repertoires in COVID-19. TCRdb's copy holds only in-frame clones and misses some; the assay was immunoSEQ multiplex PCR. Counted here are over 85,000 clones, more than 65% occurring once; the ten biggest clones make up just under 25%. Input material: peripheral blood. All receptors come from a man aged 55 to 70 with acute or convalescent COVID-19. Each CDR3 is given with its conserved first and last residue. D genes are given only for firm matches. Expanded clones get a size class; other rows say once, few or many, or leave the size out.

few	NA	TRBV27	TRBJ1-6	CASRDYDSPLHF	TGTGCCAGCCGGGATTATGATTCACCCCTCCACTTT
NA	NA	TRBV4-1	TRBJ2-1	CASSQDLAIRYPNGQFF	TGCGCCAGCAGCCAAGATCTAGCGATTCGCTACCCTAATGGGCAGTTCTTC
NA	NA	TRBV5-8	TRBJ1-1	CASSPGRRPTGGTEAFF	TGTGCCAGCAGCCCCGGACGGAGACCGACCGGGGGCACTGAAGCTTTCTTT
NA	NA	TRBV7-9	TRBJ2-4	CASSLGAWSTLVF	TGTGCCAGCAGCTTAGGAGCGTGGTCCACCTTAGTATTC
NA	TRBD1	TRBV15	TRBJ2-2	CATMTGWGTGELFF	TGTGCCACAATGACAGGGTGGGGCACCGGGGAGCTGTTTTTT
NA	TRBD1	TRBV3-1/TRBV3-2	TRBJ1-2	CASSKDRVYGYTF	TGTGCCAGCAGCAAGGACAGGGTCTATGGCTACACCTTC
NA	NA	TRBV10-3	TRBJ1-1	CARRVDGNTEAFF	TGTGCCAGGAGGGTCGACGGGAACACTGAAGCTTTCTTT
NA	TRBD1	TRBV7-9	TRBJ2-6	CASSLRPGQGSGANVLTF	TGTGCCAGCAGCTTACGACCGGGACAGGGGTCTGGGGCCAACGTCCTGACTTTC
few	TRBD1	TRBV7-9	TRBJ2-1	CASSLPGGHNEQFF	TGTGCCAGCAGCTTACCAGGGGGTCACAATGAGCAGTTCTTC
NA	NA	TRBV18	TRBJ2-6	CASSPRLGPTGANVLTF	TGTGCCAGCTCACCCAGGCTGGGGCCCACCGGGGCCAACGTCCTGACTTTC
once	TRBD1	TRBV7-9	TRBJ2-7	CASSPSGQGSYEQYF	TGTGCCAGCAGTCCTTCAGGACAGGGAAGCTACGAGCAGTACTTC
NA	NA	TRBV7-2	TRBJ2-1	CASSLDRNSYNEQFF	TGTGCCAGCAGCTTAGACAGAAACTCCTACAATGAGCAGTTCTTC
NA	TRBD2	TRBV7-2	TRBJ2-7	CASSSGRIYEQYF	TGTGCCAGCAGCTCCGGGAGGATCTACGAGCAGTACTTC
NA	NA	TRBV11-2	TRBJ1-2	CASSLAAGANYGYTF	TGTGCCAGCAGCTTAGCCGCGGGCGCTAACTATGGCTACACCTTC
once	TRBD1	TRBV6-6	TRBJ2-1	CASRSGQGRQFF	TGTGCCAGCAGAAGCGGACAGGGAAGGCAGTTCTTC
NA	TRBD2	TRBV3-1/TRBV3-2	TRBJ2-5	CASRLTSGGIETQYF	TGTGCCAGTCGCTTAACTAGCGGGGGTATAGAGACCCAGTACTTC
NA	NA	TRBV2	TRBJ1-1	CASRGGRGRGAGNTEAFF	TGTGCCAGCAGGGGTGGTCGTGGTCGGGGGGCGGGAAACACTGAAGCTTTCTTT
NA	NA	TRBV6-6	TRBJ2-5	CASSASGRRETQYF	TGTGCCAGCAGCGCATCAGGGAGGCGCGAGACCCAGTACTTC
NA	TRBD1	TRBV20-1	TRBJ1-5	CSASPGTGWTQPQHF	TGCAGTGCTAGTCCCGGGACAGGGTGGACTCAGCCCCAGCATTTT
NA	TRBD2	TRBV5-6	TRBJ2-4	CASIHSGGENIQYF	TGTGCCAGCATCCACAGCGGGGGGGAAAACATTCAGTACTTC
NA	TRBD1	TRBV4-2	TRBJ1-4	CASSQDPTGVNEKLFF	TGTGCCAGCAGCCAAGATCCCACAGGGGTTAATGAAAAACTGTTTTTT
NA	NA	TRBV6-5	TRBJ1-3	CASKPEGGTGNTIYF	TGTGCCAGCAAACCCGAAGGGGGTACTGGAAACACCATATATTTT
NA	NA	TRBV11-2	TRBJ2-6	CASSARGAGANVLTF	TGTGCCAGCAGCGCCAGGGGTGCTGGGGCCAACGTCCTGACTTTC
once	NA	TRBV5-4	TRBJ2-7	CASSLVGGAYEQYF	TGTGCCAGCAGCTTGGTAGGGGGGGCCTACGAGCAGTACTTC
NA	NA	TRBV5-1	TRBJ1-1	CASSLAGVGGEGTEAFF	TGCGCCAGCAGCTTGGCCGGGGTGGGAGGGGAAGGCACTGAAGCTTTCTTT
NA	NA	TRBV27	TRBJ1-6	CASSLGRENSPLHF	TGTGCCAGCAGTTTGGGTAGGGAGAATTCACCCCTCCACTTT
NA	NA	TRBV28	TRBJ1-2	CASSLESGNYGYTF	TGTGCCAGCAGTTTAGAGTCAGGGAACTATGGCTACACCTTC
NA	NA	TRBV5-5	TRBJ2-1	CASSLAGSSNNEQFF	TGTGCCAGCAGCTTGGCCGGGTCTAGCAACAATGAGCAGTTCTTC
once	TRBD1	TRBV5-1	TRBJ2-7	CASSLGQGGSYEQYF	TGCGCCAGCAGCTTAGGACAGGGGGGCTCCTACGAGCAGTACTTC
NA	TRBD1	TRBV5-1	TRBJ1-2	CASRMTDRSLGGYTF	TGCGCCAGCAGGATGACGGACAGGAGTCTAGGCGGCTACACCTTC
few	NA	TRBV4-1	TRBJ2-1	CASSAQLFGGEQFF	TGCGCCAGCAGCGCACAGCTCTTTGGGGGGGAGCAGTTCTTC
NA	TRBD2	TRBV10-3	TRBJ2-7	CAISEGGSGGGPNYEQYF	TGTGCCATCAGTGAGGGGGGGAGCGGGGGCGGCCCGAACTACGAGCAGTACTTC
NA	TRBD1	TRBV30	TRBJ2-1	CAYSGTGIYNEQFF	TGTGCCTACTCCGGGACAGGGATTTACAATGAGCAGTTCTTC
NA	TRBD2	TRBV5-6	TRBJ2-1	CASSFELAGINEQFF	TGTGCCAGCAGCTTTGAACTAGCGGGGATCAATGAGCAGTTCTTC